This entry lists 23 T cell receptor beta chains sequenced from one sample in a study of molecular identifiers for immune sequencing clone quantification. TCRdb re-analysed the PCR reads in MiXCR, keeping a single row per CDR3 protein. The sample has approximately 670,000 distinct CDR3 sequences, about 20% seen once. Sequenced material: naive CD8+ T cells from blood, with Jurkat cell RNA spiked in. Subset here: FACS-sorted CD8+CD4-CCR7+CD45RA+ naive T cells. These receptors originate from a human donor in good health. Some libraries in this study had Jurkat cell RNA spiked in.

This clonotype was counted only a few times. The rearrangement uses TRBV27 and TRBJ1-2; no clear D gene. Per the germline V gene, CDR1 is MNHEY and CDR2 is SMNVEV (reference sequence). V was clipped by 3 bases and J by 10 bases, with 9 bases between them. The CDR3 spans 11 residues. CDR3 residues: CASSFGGVYTF. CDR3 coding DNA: TGTGCCAGCAGTTTTGGCGGAGTCTACACCTTC.

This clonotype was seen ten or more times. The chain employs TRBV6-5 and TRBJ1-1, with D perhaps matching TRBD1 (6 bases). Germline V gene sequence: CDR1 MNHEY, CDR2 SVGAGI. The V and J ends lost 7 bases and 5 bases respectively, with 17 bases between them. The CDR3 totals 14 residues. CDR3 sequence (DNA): TGTGCCAGCACCTACAGGGCTGGGGGTACTGAAGCTTTCTTT. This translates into CASTYRAGGTEAFF.

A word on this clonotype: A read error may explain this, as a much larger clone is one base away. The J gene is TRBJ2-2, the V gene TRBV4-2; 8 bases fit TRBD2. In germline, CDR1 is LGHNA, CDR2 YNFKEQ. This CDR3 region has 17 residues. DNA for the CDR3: TGTGCCAGCAGCCAACACCGAGCGGGAGCGAGCACCGGGGGGCTGTTTTTT. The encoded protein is CASSQHRAGASTGGLFF.

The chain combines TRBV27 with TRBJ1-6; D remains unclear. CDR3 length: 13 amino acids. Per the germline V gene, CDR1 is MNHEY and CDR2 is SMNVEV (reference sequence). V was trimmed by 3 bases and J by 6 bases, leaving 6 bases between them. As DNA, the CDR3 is TGTGCCAGCAGTTTTCAGAGTAATTCACCCCTCCACTTT. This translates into CASSFQSNSPLHF.

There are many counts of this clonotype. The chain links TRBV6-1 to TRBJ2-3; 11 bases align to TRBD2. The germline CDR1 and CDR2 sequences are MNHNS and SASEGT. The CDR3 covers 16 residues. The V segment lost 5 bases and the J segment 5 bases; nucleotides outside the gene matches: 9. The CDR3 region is CASSLYSGGARDTQYF. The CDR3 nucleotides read TGTGCCAGCAGTCTTTATAGCGGGGGGGCAAGAGATACGCAGTATTTT.

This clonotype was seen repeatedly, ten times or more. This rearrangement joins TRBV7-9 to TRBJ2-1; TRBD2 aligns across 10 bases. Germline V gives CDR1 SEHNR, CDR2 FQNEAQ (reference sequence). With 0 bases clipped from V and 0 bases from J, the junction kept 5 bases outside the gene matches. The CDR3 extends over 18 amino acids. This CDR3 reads CASSLALAGARSYNEQFF. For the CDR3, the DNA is TGTGCCAGCAGCTTAGCTCTAGCGGGAGCCCGCTCCTACAATGAGCAGTTCTTC.

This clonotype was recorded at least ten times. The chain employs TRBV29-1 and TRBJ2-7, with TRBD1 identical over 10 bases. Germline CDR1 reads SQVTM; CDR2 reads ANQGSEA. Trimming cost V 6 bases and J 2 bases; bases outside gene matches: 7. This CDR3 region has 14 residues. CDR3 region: CSVGGQGKPYEQYF. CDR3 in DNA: TGCAGCGTCGGGGGACAGGGGAAACCCTACGAGCAGTACTTC.

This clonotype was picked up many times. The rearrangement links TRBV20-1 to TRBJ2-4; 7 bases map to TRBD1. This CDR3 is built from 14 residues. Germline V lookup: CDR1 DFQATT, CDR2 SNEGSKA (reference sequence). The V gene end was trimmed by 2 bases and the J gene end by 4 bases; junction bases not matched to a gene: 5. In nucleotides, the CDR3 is TGCAGTGCTAGAATTGGGGACAGTAAAAACATTCAGTACTTC. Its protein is CSARIGDSKNIQYF.

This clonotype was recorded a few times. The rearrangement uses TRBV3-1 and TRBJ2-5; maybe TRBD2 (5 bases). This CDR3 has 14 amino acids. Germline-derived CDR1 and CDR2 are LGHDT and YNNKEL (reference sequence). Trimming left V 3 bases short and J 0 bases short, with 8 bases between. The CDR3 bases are TGTGCCAGCAGCCACACGGGGTACCAAGAGACCCAGTACTTC. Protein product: CASSHTGYQETQYF.

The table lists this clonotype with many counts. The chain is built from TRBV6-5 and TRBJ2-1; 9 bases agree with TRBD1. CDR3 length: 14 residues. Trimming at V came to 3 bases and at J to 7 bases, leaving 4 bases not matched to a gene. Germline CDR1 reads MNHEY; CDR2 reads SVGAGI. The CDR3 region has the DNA TGTGCCAGCAGTTATGGACAGGGGCGGAATGAGCAGTTCTTC. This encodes CASSYGQGRNEQFF.

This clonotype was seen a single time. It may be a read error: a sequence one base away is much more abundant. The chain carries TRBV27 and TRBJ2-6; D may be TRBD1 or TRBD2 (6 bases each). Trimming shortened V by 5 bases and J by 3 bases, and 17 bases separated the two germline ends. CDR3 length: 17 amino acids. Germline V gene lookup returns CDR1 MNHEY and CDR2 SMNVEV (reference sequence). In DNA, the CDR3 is TGTGCCAGCAGTACGACAGGAGGGATCTTTGGGGCCAACGTCCTGACTTTC. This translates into CASSTTGGIFGANVLTF.

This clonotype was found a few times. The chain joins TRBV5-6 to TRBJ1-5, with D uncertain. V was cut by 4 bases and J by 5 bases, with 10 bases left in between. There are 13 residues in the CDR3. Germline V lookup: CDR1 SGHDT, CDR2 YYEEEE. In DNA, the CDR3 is TGTGCCAGCAGCCTAATAAACGATCAGCCCCAGCATTTT. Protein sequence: CASSLINDQPQHF. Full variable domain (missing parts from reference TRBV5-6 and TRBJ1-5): DAGVTQSPTHLIKTRGQQVTLRCSPKSGHDTVSWYQQALGQGPQFIFQYYEEEERQRGNFPDRFSGHQFPNYSSELNVNALLLGDSALYLCASSLINDQPQHFGDGTRLSIL.

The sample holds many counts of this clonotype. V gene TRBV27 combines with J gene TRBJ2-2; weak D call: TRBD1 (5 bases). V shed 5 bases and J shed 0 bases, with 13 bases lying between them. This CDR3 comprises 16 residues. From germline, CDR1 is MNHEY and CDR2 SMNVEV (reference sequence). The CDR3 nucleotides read TGTGCCAGCAGTATAAAGACAGTTACGAACACCGGGGAGCTGTTTTTT. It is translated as CASSIKTVTNTGELFF.

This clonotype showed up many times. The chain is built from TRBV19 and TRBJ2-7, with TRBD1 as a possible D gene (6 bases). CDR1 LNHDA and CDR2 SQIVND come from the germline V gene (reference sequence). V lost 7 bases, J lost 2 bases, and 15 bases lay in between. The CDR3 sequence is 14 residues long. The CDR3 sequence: CASNALDRTYEQYF. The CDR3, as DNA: TGTGCCAGTAACGCCTTAGACAGGACCTACGAGCAGTACTTC.

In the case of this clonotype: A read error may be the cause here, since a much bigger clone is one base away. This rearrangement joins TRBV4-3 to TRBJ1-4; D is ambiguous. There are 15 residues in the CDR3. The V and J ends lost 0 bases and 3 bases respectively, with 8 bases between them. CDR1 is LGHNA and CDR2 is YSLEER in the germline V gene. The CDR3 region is CASSQERHPNEKLFF. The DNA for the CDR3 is TGCGCCAGCAGCCAAGAGCGTCACCCTAATGAAAAACTGTTTTTT.

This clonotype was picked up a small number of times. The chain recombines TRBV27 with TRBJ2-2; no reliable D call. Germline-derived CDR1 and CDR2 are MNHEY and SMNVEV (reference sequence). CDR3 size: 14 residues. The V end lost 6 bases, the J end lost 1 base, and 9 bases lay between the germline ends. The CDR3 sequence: CASRILLNTGELFF. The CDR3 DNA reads TGTGCCAGCAGAATCTTATTGAACACCGGGGAGCTGTTTTTT.

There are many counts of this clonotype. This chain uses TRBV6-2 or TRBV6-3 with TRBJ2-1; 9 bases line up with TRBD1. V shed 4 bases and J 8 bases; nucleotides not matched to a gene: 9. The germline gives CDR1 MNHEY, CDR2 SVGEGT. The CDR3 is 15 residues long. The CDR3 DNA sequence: TGTGCCAGCAGTTCGTTTACAGGGGGCTGGCATGAGCAGTTCTTC. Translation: CASSSFTGGWHEQFF.

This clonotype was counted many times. This CDR3 is CASTEGGLVGETQYF. In nucleotides, the CDR3 is TGTGCCAGCACCGAGGGGGGGCTAGTAGGAGAGACCCAGTACTTC. The chain carries TRBV7-2 and TRBJ2-5; tentatively, D is TRBD2 (7 bases). The CDR3 contains 15 residues. Germline loops: CDR1 SGHTA, CDR2 FQGNSA. Trimming left V 7 bases short and J 4 bases short, with 19 bases between.

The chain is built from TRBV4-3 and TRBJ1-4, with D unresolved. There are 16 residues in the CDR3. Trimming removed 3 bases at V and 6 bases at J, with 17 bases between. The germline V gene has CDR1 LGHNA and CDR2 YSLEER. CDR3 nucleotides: TGCGCCAGCAGCCACAACGGGGAGACATTGGATGAAAAACTGTTTTTT. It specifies CASSHNGETLDEKLFF.

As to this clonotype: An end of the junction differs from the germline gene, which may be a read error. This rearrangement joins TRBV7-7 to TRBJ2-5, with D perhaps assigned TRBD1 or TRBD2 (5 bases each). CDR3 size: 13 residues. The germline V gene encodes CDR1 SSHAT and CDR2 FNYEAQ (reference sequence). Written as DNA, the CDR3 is TGTGCTAGCAGCGGCGGCAGGGTCGAGACCCAGTACTTC. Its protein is CASSGGRVETQYF.

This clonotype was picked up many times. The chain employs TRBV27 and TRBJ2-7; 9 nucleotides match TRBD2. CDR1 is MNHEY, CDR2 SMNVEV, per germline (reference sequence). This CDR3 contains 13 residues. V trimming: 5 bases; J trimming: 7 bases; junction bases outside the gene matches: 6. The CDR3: CASSLYLAGEQYF. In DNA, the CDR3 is TGTGCCAGCAGTCTCTACCTAGCGGGGGAGCAGTACTTC.

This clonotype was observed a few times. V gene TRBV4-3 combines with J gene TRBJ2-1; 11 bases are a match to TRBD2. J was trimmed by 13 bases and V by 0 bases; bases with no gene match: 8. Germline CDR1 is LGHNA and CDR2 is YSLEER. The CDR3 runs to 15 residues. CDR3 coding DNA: TGCGCCAGCAGCCAAGATCGGACTAGCGGGTGGAAACAGTTCTTC. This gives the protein CASSQDRTSGWKQFF.

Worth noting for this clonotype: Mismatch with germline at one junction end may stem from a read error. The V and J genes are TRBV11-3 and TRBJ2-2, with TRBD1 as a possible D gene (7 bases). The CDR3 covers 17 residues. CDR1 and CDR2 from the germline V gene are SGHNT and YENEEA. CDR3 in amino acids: CASRQGGDSSNTGELVF. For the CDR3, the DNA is TGTGCCAGCAGACAAGGAGGGGACAGTTCGAACACCGGGGAGCTGGTTTTT.